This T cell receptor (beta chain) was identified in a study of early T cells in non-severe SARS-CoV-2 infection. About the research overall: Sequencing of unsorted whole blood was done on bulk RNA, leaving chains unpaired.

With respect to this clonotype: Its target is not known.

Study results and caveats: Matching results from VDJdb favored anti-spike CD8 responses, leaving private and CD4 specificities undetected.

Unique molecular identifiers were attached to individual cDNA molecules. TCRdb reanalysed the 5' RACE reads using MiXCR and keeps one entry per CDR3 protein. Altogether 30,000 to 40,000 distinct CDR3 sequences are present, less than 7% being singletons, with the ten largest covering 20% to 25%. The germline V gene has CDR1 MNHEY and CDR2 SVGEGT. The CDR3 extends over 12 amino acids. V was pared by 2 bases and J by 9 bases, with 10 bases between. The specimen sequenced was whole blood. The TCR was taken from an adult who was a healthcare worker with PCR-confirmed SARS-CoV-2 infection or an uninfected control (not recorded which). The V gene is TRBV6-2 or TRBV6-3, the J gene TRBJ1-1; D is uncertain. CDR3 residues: CASSYGERQAFF. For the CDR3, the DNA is TGTGCCAGCAGTTACGGCGAGAGGCAAGCTTTCTTT.